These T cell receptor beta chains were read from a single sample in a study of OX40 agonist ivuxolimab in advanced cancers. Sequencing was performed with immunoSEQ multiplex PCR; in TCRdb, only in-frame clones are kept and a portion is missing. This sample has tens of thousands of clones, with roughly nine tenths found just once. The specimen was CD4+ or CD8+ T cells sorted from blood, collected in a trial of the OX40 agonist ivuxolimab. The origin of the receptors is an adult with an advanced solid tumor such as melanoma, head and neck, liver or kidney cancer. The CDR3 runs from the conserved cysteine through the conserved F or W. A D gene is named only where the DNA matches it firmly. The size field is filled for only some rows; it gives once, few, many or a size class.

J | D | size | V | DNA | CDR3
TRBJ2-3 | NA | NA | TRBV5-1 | TGCGCCAGCAGCTTGGGTGACAGAACAGATACGCAGTATTTT | CASSLGDRTDTQYF
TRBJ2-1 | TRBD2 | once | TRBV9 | TGTGCCAGCAGCGTAGGCGGCGGGGGGGCCGGGAATGAGCAGTTCTTC | CASSVGGGGAGNEQFF
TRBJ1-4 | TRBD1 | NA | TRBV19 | TGTGCCAGTAGTATTGGACAGGGATTTTTTTTTCGGGCTGAAAAACTGTTTTTT | CASSIGQGFFFRAEKLFF
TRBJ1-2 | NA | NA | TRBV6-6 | TGTGCCAGCAGTTACACCTTGGGGGATAGCGGCTACACCTTC | CASSYTLGDSGYTF
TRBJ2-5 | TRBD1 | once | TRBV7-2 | TGTGCCAGCAGCTTAGGGGGACAGGGATTAGAGACCCAGTACTTC | CASSLGGQGLETQYF
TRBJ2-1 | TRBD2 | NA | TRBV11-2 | TGTGCCAGCAGCCCGCGGTTGCGGGGGGAAGTTGAGCAGTTCTTC | CASSPRLRGEVEQFF
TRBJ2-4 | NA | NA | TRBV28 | TGTGCCAGCACCGACCCAGACACGTCGGGGGCTCAGTACTTC | CASTDPDTSGAQYF
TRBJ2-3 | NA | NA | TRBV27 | TGTGCCAGCAGTTTGGGGAGGCGGGACGGGGTTGCGGATACGCAGTATTTT | CASSLGRRDGVADTQYF
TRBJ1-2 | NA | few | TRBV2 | TGTGCCACCACTCCCGGCAGCCAATACTATGGCTACACCTTC | CATTPGSQYYGYTF
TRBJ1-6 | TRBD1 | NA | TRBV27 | TGTGCCAGCAGTGGGACAGGGACTAATTCACCCCTCCACTTT | CASSGTGTNSPLHF